Detailed here is one T cell receptor beta chain. This record comes from a study of blood T cell repertoires in COVID-19. Study details: Samples taken during acute and convalescent COVID-19 were collected in the United States, Italy and Spain. Nucleic acid was either cDNA or gDNA, and it came from T cells, B-cell-depleted T cells, or PBMCs.

Losses at the gene ends were 1 base for V and 4 bases for J; bases not matched to a gene: 7. Germline CDR1 is SGHRS and CDR2 is YFSETQ. The CDR3 length is 16 residues. In the source study's methods: Reference gene primer amplification gave nucleated cell count estimates. Sequencing used immunoSEQ multiplex PCR; TCRdb keeps in-frame clones, though not all of them. The V and J calls and clone size come from that table; D and trimming were worked out from the DNA. This table holds under 25,000 clones, roughly 80% found once. The chain joins TRBV5-1 to TRBJ1-3; 8 positions match TRBD1. The sequencing input was peripheral blood. This clonotype was sampled from a woman of 80 years or more with acute or convalescent COVID-19. This chain's CDR3 is CASSLIPGQGGNTIYF. CDR3 coding DNA: TGCGCCAGCAGCTTGATTCCTGGACAGGGAGGAAACACCATATATTTT. The entire variable domain, with the rest obtained from reference TRBV5-1 and TRBJ1-3, is as follows: KAGVTQTPRYLIKTRGQQVTLSCSPISGHRSVSWYQQTPGQGLQFLFEYFSETQRNKGNFPGRFSGRQFSNSRSEMNVSTLELGDSALYLCASSLIPGQGGNTIYFGEGSWLTVV.